Shown below are 29 T cell receptor beta chains from a single sample sequenced in a study of CD8+ T cells in alopecia areata. RNA extraction and reverse transcription yielded cDNA as sequencing template. Here immunoSEQ multiplex PCR was the method, and the copy in TCRdb shows in-frame clones only, minus some. The sample lists approximately 43,000 clones; about three fifths were seen once. Treatment meaning: oral pan-JAK inhibitor, 5-10 mg twice daily. The specimen comprised CD8+ T cells sorted from blood, sampled at week 4, from a patient treated with tofacitinib. The receptors were sampled from a human donor with alopecia areata.

V usage is TRBV15 and J usage is TRBJ2-7; TRBD1 might be the D (5 bases). Germline values: CDR1 LNHNV, CDR2 YYDKDF (reference sequence). The CDR3 extends over 17 amino acids. V lost 1 base and J 4 bases, leaving 20 bases between the germline ends. The CDR3 bases are TGTGCCACCAGCAGAGCTGGGCAGGGCCGCGTCGGGTACGAGCAGTACTTC. Translating gives CATSRAGQGRVGYEQYF.

The chain links TRBV6-5 to TRBJ2-1; 9 nucleotides agree with TRBD2. This CDR3 has 15 amino acids. The J segment lost 4 bases and the V segment lost 6 bases, leaving 7 bases of the junction unmatched. CDR1 and CDR2 (germline): MNHEY, SVGAGI. CDR3 sequence reads: CASRKASGAYNEQFF. The CDR3 nucleotides are TGTGCCAGCAGAAAGGCTAGCGGGGCGTACAATGAGCAGTTCTTC.

The rearrangement uses TRBV4-3 and TRBJ2-7; the D gene is possibly TRBD1 (5 bases). CDR1 is LGHNA and CDR2 is YSLEER in the germline V gene. This CDR3 spans 14 amino acids. The V end lost 0 bases, the J end lost 6 bases, and 12 bases lay between the germline ends. CDR3: CASSQDPGQGEQYF. In DNA form, the CDR3 reads TGCGCCAGCAGCCAAGATCCCGGGCAGGGCGAGCAGTACTTC.

J is TRBJ2-7 and V is TRBV29-1, with 8 nucleotides matching TRBD1. Per germline, CDR1 SQVTM and CDR2 ANQGSEA. The CDR3 runs to 14 residues. V lost 6 bases, J lost 2 bases, and 9 bases stayed unmatched. CDR3 region: CSVELTGATYEQYF. The CDR3 nucleotides are TGCAGCGTCGAACTGACAGGGGCCACCTACGAGCAGTACTTC.

V is TRBV29-1 and J is TRBJ2-1; D remains unclear. CDR1 is SQVTM, CDR2 ANQGSEA, per germline. Trimming shortened V by 0 bases and J by 4 bases, and 7 bases separated the two germline ends. The CDR3 length is 13 residues. In DNA form, the CDR3 reads TGCAGCGTTGAAGAGGCTAGTTACAATGAGCAGTTCTTC. Translation gives CSVEEASYNEQFF.

The J gene is TRBJ1-5, the V gene TRBV7-2; D remains ambiguous. Germline V CDR1 and CDR2: SGHTA, FQGNSA. The CDR3 has 14 residues. Trimming pared 5 bases from V and 4 bases from J, leaving 12 bases between. Here the CDR3 reads CASSRHIGNQPQHF. As DNA, the CDR3 is TGTGCCAGCAGCAGACATATCGGGAATCAGCCCCAGCATTTT.

This clone was found a few times. The gene calls are TRBV9 and TRBJ2-3; tentatively, D is TRBD1 (5 bases). This CDR3 comprises 11 residues. The germline gives CDR1 SGDLS, CDR2 YYNGEE. Trimming took 0 bases from V and 9 from J, leaving 5 bases between them. CDR3 loop: CASSVDRTQYF. CDR3 in DNA: TGTGCCAGCAGCGTAGACAGGACGCAGTATTTT.

The chain has TRBV30 and TRBJ2-5; D call uncertain. This CDR3 contains 14 residues. Germline CDR1 reads GTSNPN; CDR2 reads SVGIG (reference sequence). Between the trimmed V and J ends, which lost 0 bases and 1 base, there was a span of 9 bases. In DNA form, the CDR3 reads TGTGCCTGGAGTGTAACGGCCTCCCAAGAGACCCAGTACTTC. Translation: CAWSVTASQETQYF.

This clone was observed a few times. The rearrangement links TRBV27 to TRBJ2-3; 9 bases match TRBD1. The CDR3 has 17 residues. CDR1 is MNHEY and CDR2 is SMNVEV in the germline V gene (reference sequence). Trimming at V came to 0 bases and at J to 2 bases, leaving 6 bases not matched to a gene. The CDR3 sequence: CASSLSLGQGNTDTQYF. CDR3 bases: TGTGCCAGCAGTTTATCGCTGGGACAGGGAAACACAGATACGCAGTATTTT.

The chain has TRBV25-1 and TRBJ2-5, with D uncertain. Germline V gene lookup returns CDR1 MGHDK and CDR2 SYGVNS. This CDR3 has 11 residues. V lost 3 bases to trimming and J lost 9 bases, with 8 bases between them. This CDR3 is CASSERTAQYF. Written as DNA, the CDR3 is TGTGCCAGCAGTGAGCGAACAGCCCAGTACTTC.

The V and J genes are TRBV30 and TRBJ2-7; D unresolved. The CDR3 extends over 12 amino acids. The germline gives CDR1 GTSNPN, CDR2 SVGIG (reference sequence). The V gene lost 1 base and the J gene lost 2 bases, with 6 bases spanning the gap. Written as DNA, the CDR3 is TGTGCCTGGAGTGACAGTACCTACGAGCAGTACTTC. Protein product: CAWSDSTYEQYF.

The chain links TRBV13 to TRBJ1-2; 8 nucleotides agree with TRBD1. Germline V gene lookup returns CDR1 PRHDT and CDR2 FYEKMQ (reference sequence). Trimming took 7 bases from V and 6 from J; bases not matched to a gene: 10. The CDR3 totals 14 residues. The CDR3 region is CASTSGQGAHGYTF. The CDR3 DNA reads as TGTGCCAGCACAAGTGGTCAGGGGGCGCATGGCTACACCTTC.

The genes are TRBV25-1 and TRBJ1-6; D ambiguous. Trimming stripped 4 bases from V and 14 bases from J, with 6 bases between. CDR1 MGHDK and CDR2 SYGVNS come from the germline V gene. The CDR3 covers 10 residues. CDR3 bases: TGTGCCAGCAGTGGACACGCCCTCCACTTT. Translated: CASSGHALHF.

This clone appeared a single time. This chain connects TRBV29-1 to TRBJ2-2; D not resolved. Germline V gene data show CDR1 as SQVTM and CDR2 as ANQGSEA. V lost 7 bases and J 7 bases, leaving 22 bases between the germline ends. The CDR3 consists of 15 residues. CDR3 region: CSGLGGVGPHGELFF. The DNA of the CDR3 is TGCAGCGGATTGGGTGGAGTAGGGCCCCACGGGGAGCTGTTTTTT.

The CDR3 region has the DNA TGTGCCACTATAGGGACAGGGAAAGCCGGGGAGCTGTTTTTT. Translated: CATIGTGKAGELFF. This rearrangement joins TRBV25-1 to TRBJ2-2, with 9 bases identical to TRBD1. There are 14 residues in the CDR3. The germline gives CDR1 MGHDK, CDR2 SYGVNS. With V trimmed by 10 bases and J by 6 bases, 9 bases remained unmatched.

The genes are TRBV30 and TRBJ2-7, with D perhaps matching TRBD1 (6 bases). This CDR3 comprises 12 residues. Germline values: CDR1 GTSNPN, CDR2 SVGIG (reference sequence). V lost 3 bases, J lost 3 bases, and 9 bases lay in between. The CDR3 reads CAWRAGDYEQYF. In nucleotides, the CDR3 is TGTGCCTGGAGGGCAGGGGACTACGAGCAGTACTTC.

The chain carries TRBV15 and TRBJ2-7; D gene ambiguous. The CDR3 extends over 13 amino acids. V was pared by 3 bases and J by 0 bases, with 6 bases between. The V gene's germline CDR1 is LNHNV and CDR2 YYDKDF (reference sequence). CDR3 DNA: TGTGCCACCAGCAGTCCCAGCTCCTACGAGCAGTACTTC. Translating gives CATSSPSSYEQYF.

On this clone itself: Other DNA sequences in the same sample also yield this CDR3. The chain employs TRBV29-1 and TRBJ2-7; tentative D call: TRBD2 (6 bases). V was clipped by 6 bases and J by 1 base, with 7 bases between them. Germline loops: CDR1 SQVTM, CDR2 ANQGSEA. The CDR3 is made up of 11 amino acids. The CDR3 DNA sequence: TGCAGCGTACGGGGGTCCTACGAGCAGTACTTC. This encodes CSVRGSYEQYF.

This clone was seen more than once but under ten times. The chain carries TRBV29-1 and TRBJ2-1; D might be TRBD2 (5 bases). V was pared by 0 bases and J by 5 bases, with 14 bases between. The CDR3 sequence is 15 residues long. CDR1 and CDR2 (germline): SQVTM, ANQGSEA. CDR3: CSVEDTHTGDNEQFF. The CDR3 DNA reads TGCAGCGTTGAAGATACTCACACCGGGGACAATGAGCAGTTCTTC.

This clone has a handful of counts. This chain joins TRBV7-9 and TRBJ2-1; D might be TRBD2 (6 bases). CDR3 size: 15 residues. Germline CDR1 is SEHNR and CDR2 is FQNEAQ (reference sequence). The V end was cut by 5 bases, the J end by 0 bases, with 11 bases between. CDR3 coding DNA: TGTGCCAGCAGCCCCGTGGGGGGCTCCTACAATGAGCAGTTCTTC. Translating it yields CASSPVGGSYNEQFF. The variable domain in full, completed from reference TRBV7-9 and TRBJ2-1, reads DTGVSQNPRHKITKRGQNVTFRCDPISEHNRLYWYRQTLGQGPEFLTYFQNEAQLEKSRLLSDRFSAERPKGSFSTLEIQRTEQGDSAMYLCASSPVGGSYNEQFFGPGTRLTVL.

The chain links TRBV27 to TRBJ2-5; perhaps D is TRBD1 or TRBD2 (5 bases each). This CDR3 has 15 amino acids. The V gene's germline CDR1 is MNHEY and CDR2 SMNVEV (reference sequence). The V and J ends lost 4 bases and 4 bases respectively, with 16 bases between them. The CDR3 spells CASSSGPLSPETQYF. CDR3 coding DNA: TGTGCCAGCAGTTCGGGGCCCCTATCTCCAGAGACCCAGTACTTC.

This chain connects TRBV25-1 to TRBJ2-2, with a tentative D call TRBD2 (7 bases). Germline CDR1 and CDR2: MGHDK and SYGVNS. With 8 bases removed from V and 4 bases from J, the gap between germline ends came to 17 bases. The CDR3 sequence is 15 residues long. The CDR3, as DNA: TGTGCCAGCCAAAACCCGGGGGGCGTCACCGGGGAGCTGTTTTTT. Its protein is CASQNPGGVTGELFF.

This clone was recorded a few times. J is TRBJ2-1 and V is TRBV10-2, with D hard to call. From germline, CDR1 is WSHSY and CDR2 SAAADI. Between the trimmed V and J ends, which lost 8 bases and 3 bases, there was a span of 2 bases. The CDR3 is 10 residues long. Here the CDR3 reads CASVYNEQFF. CDR3 sequence (DNA): TGCGCCAGCGTCTACAATGAGCAGTTCTTC.

The V gene is TRBV4-3, the J gene TRBJ1-5; 8 positions match TRBD1. The CDR3 contains 14 residues. Germline-derived CDR1 and CDR2 are LGHNA and YSLEER. The V and J ends lost 4 bases and 7 bases, in that order; junction bases with no gene match: 6. CDR3 sequence: CASSLGQGVQPQHF. As DNA, the CDR3 is TGCGCCAGCAGCCTAGGACAGGGTGTACAGCCCCAGCATTTT.

The chain has TRBV7-9 and TRBJ1-2; D unresolved. With 4 bases removed from V and 9 bases from J, the gap between germline ends came to 18 bases. The length of the CDR3 is 14 residues. Looked up from germline, CDR1 is SEHNR and CDR2 is FQNEAQ (reference sequence). CDR3 amino acids: CASSSTSEIQSYTF. CDR3 sequence (DNA): TGTGCCAGCAGCTCCACCTCAGAGATACAAAGCTACACCTTC.

The CDR3 loop reads CASSPPEVRGTQYF. The DNA of the CDR3 is TGTGCCAGCTCACCACCAGAAGTCCGTGGGACCCAGTACTTC. This chain joins TRBV18 and TRBJ2-5; D is unresolved. Germline V gene sequence: CDR1 KGHSH, CDR2 LQKENI. This CDR3 is 14 amino acids long. V was trimmed by 0 bases and J by 7 bases, leaving 12 bases between them.

This clone occurred once. DNA of the CDR3: TGCAGCGTTGAGGACCCGGGGGCCCCTCGGGATACGCAGTATTTT. Translating gives CSVEDPGAPRDTQYF. The rearrangement uses TRBV29-1 and TRBJ2-3, with D perhaps assigned TRBD1 or TRBD2 (6 bases each). The CDR3 contains 15 residues. The germline V gene has CDR1 SQVTM and CDR2 ANQGSEA. V lost 3 bases and J lost 6, with 19 bases in between.

Only one count was recorded for this clone. The rearrangement uses TRBV13 and TRBJ1-6; 9 bases map to TRBD1. The length of the CDR3 is 14 residues. J lost 9 bases, V lost 5 bases, and 5 bases had no gene match. Germline CDR1 and CDR2: PRHDT and FYEKMQ (reference sequence). This CDR3 reads CASSVGTGSSPLHF. The CDR3 region has the DNA TGTGCCAGCAGCGTCGGGACAGGGTCTTCACCCCTCCACTTT.

The V and J genes are TRBV4-3 and TRBJ1-5; TRBD1 agrees at 7 bases. The CDR3 sequence is 15 residues long. Per germline, CDR1 LGHNA and CDR2 YSLEER. V dropped 2 bases and J dropped 1; count of bases not matched to a gene: 2. The CDR3 DNA is TGCGCCAGCAGCCAAAGGACAGGAAGCAATCAGCCCCAGCATTTT. Translated: CASSQRTGSNQPQHF.